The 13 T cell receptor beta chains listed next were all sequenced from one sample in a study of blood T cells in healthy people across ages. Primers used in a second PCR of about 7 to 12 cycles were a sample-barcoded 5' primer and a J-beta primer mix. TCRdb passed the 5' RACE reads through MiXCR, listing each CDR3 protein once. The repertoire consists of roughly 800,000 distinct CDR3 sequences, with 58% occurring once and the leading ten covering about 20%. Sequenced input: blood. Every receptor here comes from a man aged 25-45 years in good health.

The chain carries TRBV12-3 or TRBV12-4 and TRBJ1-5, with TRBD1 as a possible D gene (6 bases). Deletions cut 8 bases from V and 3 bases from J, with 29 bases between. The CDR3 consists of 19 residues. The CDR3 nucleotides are TGTGCCAGCGGATTAACACCACAGGGTTTGGGGACTGACAATCAGCCCCAGCATTTT. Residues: CASGLTPQGLGTDNQPQHF.

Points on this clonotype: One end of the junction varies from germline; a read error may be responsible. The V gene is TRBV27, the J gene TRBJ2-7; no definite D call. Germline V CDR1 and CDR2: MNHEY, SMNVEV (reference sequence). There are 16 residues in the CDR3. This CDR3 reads CASSYSVGESPYGQYF. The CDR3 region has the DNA TGTGCCAGCAGTTATTCGGTGGGCGAGAGTCCCTACGGGCAGTACTTC.

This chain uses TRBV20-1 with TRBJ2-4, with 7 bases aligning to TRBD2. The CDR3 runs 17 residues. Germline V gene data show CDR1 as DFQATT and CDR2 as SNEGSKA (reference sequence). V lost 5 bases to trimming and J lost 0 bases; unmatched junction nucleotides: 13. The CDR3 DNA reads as TGCAGTGCTCGACCCCGTACTAGCGCCCTAGCCAAAAACATTCAGTACTTC. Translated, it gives CSARPRTSALAKNIQYF.

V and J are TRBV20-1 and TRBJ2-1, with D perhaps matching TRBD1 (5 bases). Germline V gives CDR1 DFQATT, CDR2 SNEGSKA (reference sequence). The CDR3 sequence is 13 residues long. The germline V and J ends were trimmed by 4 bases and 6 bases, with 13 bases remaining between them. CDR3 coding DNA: TGCAGTGCTACCCTAGACAGCGCCAATGAGCAGTTCTTC. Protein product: CSATLDSANEQFF.

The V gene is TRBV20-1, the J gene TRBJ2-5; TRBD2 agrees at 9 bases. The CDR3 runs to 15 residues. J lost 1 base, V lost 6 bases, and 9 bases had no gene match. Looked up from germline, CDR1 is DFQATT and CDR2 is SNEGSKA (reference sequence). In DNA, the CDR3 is TGCAGTGCAAGGATAGCGGGGGAGGGCCAAGAGACCCAGTACTTC. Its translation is CSARIAGEGQETQYF.

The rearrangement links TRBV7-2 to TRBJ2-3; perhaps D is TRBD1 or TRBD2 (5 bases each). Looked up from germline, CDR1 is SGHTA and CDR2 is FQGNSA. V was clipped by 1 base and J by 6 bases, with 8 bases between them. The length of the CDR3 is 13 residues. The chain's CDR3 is CASSLVREDTQYF. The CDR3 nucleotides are TGTGCCAGCAGCTTAGTCAGGGAGGATACGCAGTATTTT.

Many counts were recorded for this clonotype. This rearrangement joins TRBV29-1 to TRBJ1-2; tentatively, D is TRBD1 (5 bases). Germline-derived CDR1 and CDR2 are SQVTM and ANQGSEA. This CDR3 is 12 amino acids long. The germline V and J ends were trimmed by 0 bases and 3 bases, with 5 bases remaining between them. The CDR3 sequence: CSVEDRDYGYTF. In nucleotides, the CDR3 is TGCAGCGTTGAAGACAGGGACTATGGCTACACCTTC.

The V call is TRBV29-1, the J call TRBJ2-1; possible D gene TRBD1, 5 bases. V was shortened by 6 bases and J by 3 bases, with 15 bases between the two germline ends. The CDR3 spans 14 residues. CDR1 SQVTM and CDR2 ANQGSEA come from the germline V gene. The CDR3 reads CSVAPPTGYNEQFF. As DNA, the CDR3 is TGCAGCGTCGCACCCCCTACAGGCTACAATGAGCAGTTCTTC.

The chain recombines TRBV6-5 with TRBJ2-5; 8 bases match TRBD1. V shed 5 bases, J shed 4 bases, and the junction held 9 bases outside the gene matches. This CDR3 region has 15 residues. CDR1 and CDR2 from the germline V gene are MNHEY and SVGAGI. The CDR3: CASSRTGTGGETQYF. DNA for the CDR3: TGTGCCAGCAGTCGTACCGGGACAGGAGGAGAGACCCAGTACTTC.

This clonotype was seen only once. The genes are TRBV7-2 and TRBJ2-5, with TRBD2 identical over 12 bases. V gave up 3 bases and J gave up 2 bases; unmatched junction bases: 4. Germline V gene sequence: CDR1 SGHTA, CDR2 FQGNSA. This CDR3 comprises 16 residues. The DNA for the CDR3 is TGTGCCAGCAGCTTCCAGGGACTAGCGGGTCAAGAGACCCAGTACTTC. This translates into CASSFQGLAGQETQYF.

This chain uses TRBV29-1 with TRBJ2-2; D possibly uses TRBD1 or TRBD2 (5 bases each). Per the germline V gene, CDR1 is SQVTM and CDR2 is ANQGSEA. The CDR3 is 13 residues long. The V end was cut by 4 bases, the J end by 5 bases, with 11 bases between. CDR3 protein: CSVGGLYTGELFF. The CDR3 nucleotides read TGCAGCGTTGGGGGGTTGTATACCGGGGAGCTGTTTTTT.

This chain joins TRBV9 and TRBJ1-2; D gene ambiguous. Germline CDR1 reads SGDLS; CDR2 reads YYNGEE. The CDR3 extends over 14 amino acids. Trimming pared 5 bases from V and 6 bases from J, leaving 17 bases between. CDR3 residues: CASSREGNGDGYTF. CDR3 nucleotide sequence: TGTGCCAGCAGTCGGGAGGGTAACGGGGATGGCTACACCTTC. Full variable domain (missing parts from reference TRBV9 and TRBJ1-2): DSGVTQTPKHLITATGQRVTLRCSPRSGDLSVYWYQQSLDQGLQFLIQYYNGEERAKGNILERFSAQQFPDLHSELNLSSLELGDSALYFCASSREGNGDGYTFGSGTRLTVV.

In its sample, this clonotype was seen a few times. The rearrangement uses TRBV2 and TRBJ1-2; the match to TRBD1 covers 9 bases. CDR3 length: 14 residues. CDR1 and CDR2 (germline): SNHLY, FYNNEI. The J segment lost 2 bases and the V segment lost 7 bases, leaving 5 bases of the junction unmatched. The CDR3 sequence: CASIPGQGNYGYTF. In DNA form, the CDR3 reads TGTGCCAGCATACCGGGACAGGGAAACTATGGCTACACCTTC.